The clone carrying this TCR beta chain was detected only a few times. What it binds is not known. Primers: 60 Vbeta forward and 13 Jbeta reverse. The table came from immunoSEQ multiplex PCR; TCRdb's copy has only in-frame clones and leaves some out. Counted here are about 160,000 clones, approximately 82% occurring once; the ten biggest clones make up roughly 8%. CDR3 length: 16 residues. After removal of 6 bases from V and 6 bases from J, the junction contained 14 bases not matched to a gene. From germline, CDR1 is LNHDA and CDR2 SQIVND (reference sequence). The data derive from a study of cytomegalovirus exposure and HLA in healthy donors. The study, taken as a whole, reports: As was reported, the classifier diagnosed cytomegalovirus status with high specificity and sensitivity. In a later analysis, most CMV-associated TCR beta chains appeared HLA-restricted. In a later analysis, several top co-occurrence clusters appeared linked to parvovirus B19, influenza, CMV and Epstein-Barr virus.

The source of this sequence is a male donor in good health and CMV-seropositive. Sequenced: PBMCs. The genes are TRBV19 and TRBJ2-7; 10 bases agree with TRBD2. CDR3 DNA: TGTGCCAGTAGCCAACCAACTAGCGGGATATCGGGCGAGCAGTACTTC. This translates into CASSQPTSGISGEQYF.